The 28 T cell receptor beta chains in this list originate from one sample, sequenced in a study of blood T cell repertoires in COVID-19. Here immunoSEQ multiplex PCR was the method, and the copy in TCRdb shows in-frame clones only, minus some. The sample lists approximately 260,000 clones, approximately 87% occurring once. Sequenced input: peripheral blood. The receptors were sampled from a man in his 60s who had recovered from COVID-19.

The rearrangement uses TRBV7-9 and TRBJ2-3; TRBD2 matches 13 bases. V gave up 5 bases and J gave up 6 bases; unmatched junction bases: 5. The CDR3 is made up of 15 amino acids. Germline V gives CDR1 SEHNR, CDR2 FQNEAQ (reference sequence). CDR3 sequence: CASSRLAGGRDTQYF. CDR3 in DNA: TGTGCCAGCAGCCGACTAGCGGGGGGCCGGGATACGCAGTATTTT.

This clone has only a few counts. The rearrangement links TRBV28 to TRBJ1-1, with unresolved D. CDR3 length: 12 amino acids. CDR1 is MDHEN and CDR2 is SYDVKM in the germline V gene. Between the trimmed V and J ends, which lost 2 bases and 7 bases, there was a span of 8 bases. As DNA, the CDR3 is TGTGCCAGCAGTTTAGGGCAATTTGAAGCTTTCTTT. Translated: CASSLGQFEAFF.

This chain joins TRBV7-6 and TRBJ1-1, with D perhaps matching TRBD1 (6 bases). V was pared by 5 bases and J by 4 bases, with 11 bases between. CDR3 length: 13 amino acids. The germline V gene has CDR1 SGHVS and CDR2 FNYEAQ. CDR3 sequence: CASSPGVVTEAFF. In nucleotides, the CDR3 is TGTGCCAGCAGCCCAGGGGTTGTCACTGAAGCTTTCTTT.

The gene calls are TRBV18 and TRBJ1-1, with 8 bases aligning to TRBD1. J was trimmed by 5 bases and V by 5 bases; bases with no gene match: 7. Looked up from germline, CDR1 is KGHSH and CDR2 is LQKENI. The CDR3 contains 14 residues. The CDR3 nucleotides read TGTGCCAGCTCATCTGGACAGGGAAGAACTGAAGCTTTCTTT. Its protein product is CASSSGQGRTEAFF.

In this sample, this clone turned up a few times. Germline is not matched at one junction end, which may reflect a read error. The CDR3, as DNA: TGTGCCAGCAGCGAAGAAATCGACAGGGAAAGGCTGTTTTTT. Its translation is CASSEEIDRERLFF. The rearrangement links TRBV4-2 to TRBJ1-4, with 7 bases fitting TRBD1. The CDR3 is 14 residues long. The germline gives CDR1 LGHNA, CDR2 YNFKEQ.

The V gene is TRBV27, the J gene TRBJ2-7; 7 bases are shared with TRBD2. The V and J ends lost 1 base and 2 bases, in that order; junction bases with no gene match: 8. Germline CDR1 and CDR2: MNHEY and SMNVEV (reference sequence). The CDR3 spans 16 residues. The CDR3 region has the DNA TGTGCCAGCAGTTTATTTGGCGGGGGAGGCGCCTACGAGCAGTACTTC. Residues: CASSLFGGGGAYEQYF.

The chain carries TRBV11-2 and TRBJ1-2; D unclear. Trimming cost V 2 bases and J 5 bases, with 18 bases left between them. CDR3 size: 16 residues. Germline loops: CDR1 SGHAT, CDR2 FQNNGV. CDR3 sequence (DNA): TGTGCCAGCAGCTTAAGACCCTCTGGCGTCGGGTATGGCTACACCTTC. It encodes CASSLRPSGVGYGYTF.

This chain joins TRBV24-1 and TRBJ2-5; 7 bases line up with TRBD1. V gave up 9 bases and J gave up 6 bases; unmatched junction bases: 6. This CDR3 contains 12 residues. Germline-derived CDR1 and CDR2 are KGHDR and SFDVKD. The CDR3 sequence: CATSGQAQTQYF. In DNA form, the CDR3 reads TGTGCCACCTCAGGACAGGCCCAGACCCAGTACTTC.

The CDR3 DNA follows: TGTGCCAGCAGCCGTACCCCGACTAGTCGAGAGACCCAGTACTTC. This codes for CASSRTPTSRETQYF. The V gene is TRBV6-5, the J gene TRBJ2-5, with D perhaps TRBD2 (6 bases). Germline lookup yields CDR1 MNHEY and CDR2 SVGAGI. With 6 bases removed from V and 4 bases from J, the gap between germline ends came to 18 bases. CDR3 length: 15 residues.

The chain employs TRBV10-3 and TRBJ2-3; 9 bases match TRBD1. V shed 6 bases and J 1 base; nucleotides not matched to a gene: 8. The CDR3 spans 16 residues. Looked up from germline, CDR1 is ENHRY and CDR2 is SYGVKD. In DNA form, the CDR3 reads TGTGCCATCAGGGACGGACAGGGGTTAGGCACAGATACGCAGTATTTT. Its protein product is CAIRDGQGLGTDTQYF.

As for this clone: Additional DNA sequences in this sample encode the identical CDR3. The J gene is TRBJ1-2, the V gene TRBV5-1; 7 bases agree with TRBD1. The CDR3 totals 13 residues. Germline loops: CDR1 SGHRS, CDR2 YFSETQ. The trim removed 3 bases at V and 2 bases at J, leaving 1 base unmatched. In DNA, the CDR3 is TGCGCCAGCAGCTCGGGACAGAACTATGGCTACACCTTC. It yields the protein CASSSGQNYGYTF.

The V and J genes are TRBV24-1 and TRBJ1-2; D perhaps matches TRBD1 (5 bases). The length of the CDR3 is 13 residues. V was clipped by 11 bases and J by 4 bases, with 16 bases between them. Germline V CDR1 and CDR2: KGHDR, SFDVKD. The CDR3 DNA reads TGTGCCATCATCAGGGTTAGAGCCTATGGCTACACCTTC. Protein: CAIIRVRAYGYTF.

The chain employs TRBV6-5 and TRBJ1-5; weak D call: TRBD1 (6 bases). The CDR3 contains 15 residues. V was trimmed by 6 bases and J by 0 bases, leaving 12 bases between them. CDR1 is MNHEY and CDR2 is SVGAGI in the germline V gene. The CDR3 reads CASRPDSYSNQPQHF. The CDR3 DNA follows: TGTGCCAGCAGACCGGACAGTTATAGCAATCAGCCCCAGCATTTT.

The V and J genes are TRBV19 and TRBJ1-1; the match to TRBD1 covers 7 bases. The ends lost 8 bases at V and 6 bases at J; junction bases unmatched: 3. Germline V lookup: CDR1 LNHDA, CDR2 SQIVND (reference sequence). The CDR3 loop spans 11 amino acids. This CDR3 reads CASSQGPEAFF. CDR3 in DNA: TGTGCCAGTTCACAGGGGCCTGAAGCTTTCTTT.

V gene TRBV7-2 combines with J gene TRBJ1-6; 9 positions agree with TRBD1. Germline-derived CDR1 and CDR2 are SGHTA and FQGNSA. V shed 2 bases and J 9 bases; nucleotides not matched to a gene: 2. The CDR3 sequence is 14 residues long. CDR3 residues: CASSLSDRGSPLHF. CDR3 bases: TGTGCCAGCAGCTTATCGGACAGGGGTTCACCCCTCCACTTT.

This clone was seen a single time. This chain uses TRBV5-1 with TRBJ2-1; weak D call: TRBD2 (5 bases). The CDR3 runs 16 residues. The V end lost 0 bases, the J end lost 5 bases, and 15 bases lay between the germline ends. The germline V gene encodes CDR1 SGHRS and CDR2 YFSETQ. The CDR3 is CASSLGHASQDNEQFF. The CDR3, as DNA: TGCGCCAGCAGCTTGGGGCACGCTAGCCAAGACAATGAGCAGTTCTTC.

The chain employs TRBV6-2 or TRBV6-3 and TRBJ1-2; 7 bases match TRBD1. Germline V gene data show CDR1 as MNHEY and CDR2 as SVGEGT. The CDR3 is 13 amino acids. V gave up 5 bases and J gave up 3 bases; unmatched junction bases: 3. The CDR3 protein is CASSLQGYYGYTF. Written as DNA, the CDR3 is TGTGCCAGCAGTCTACAGGGGTACTATGGCTACACCTTC.

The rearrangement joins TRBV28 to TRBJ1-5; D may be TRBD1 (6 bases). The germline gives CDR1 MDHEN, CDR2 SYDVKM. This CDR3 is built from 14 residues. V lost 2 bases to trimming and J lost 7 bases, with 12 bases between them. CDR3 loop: CASSLRQVQQPQHF. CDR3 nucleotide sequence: TGTGCCAGCAGTTTAAGACAGGTCCAACAGCCCCAGCATTTT.

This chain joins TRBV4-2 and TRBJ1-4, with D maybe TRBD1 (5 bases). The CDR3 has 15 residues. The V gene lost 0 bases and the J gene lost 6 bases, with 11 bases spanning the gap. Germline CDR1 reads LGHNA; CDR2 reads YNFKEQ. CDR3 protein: CASSQEQQGDEKLFF. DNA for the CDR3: TGTGCCAGCAGCCAAGAGCAACAAGGGGATGAAAAACTGTTTTTT.

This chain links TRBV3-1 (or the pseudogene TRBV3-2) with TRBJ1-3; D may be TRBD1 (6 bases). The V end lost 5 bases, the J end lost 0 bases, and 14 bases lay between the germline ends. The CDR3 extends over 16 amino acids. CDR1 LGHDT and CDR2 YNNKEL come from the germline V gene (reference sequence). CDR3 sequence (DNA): TGTGCCAGCAGCGACAGGATACCTGCCTCTGGAAACACCATATATTTT. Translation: CASSDRIPASGNTIYF.

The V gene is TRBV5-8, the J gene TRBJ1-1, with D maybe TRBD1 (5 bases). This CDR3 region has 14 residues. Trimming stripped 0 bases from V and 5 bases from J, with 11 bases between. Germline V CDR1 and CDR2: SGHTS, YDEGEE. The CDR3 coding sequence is TGTGCCAGCAGCTTGGCAGTCAGGGAAACTGAAGCTTTCTTT. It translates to CASSLAVRETEAFF.

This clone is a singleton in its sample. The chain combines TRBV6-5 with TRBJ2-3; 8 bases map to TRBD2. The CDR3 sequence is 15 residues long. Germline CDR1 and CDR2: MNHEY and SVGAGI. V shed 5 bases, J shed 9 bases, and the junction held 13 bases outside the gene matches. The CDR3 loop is CASSTRGGARGTQYF. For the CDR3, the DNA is TGTGCCAGCAGTACACGGGGGGGGGCCCGTGGGACGCAGTATTTT.

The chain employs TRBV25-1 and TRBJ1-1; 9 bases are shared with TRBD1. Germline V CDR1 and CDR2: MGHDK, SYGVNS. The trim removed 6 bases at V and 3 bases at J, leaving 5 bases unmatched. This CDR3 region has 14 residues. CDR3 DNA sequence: TGTGCCAGCAGGCAACAGGGGGCTTACACTGAAGCTTTCTTT. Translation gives CASRQQGAYTEAFF.

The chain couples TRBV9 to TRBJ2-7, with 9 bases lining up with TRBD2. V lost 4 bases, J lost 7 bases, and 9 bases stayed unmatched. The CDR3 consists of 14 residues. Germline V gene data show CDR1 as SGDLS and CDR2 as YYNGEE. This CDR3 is CASSPRTSAGEQYF. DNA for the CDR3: TGTGCCAGCAGCCCTCGGACTAGCGCGGGGGAGCAGTACTTC. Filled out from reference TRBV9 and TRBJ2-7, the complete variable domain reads DSGVTQTPKHLITATGQRVTLRCSPRSGDLSVYWYQQSLDQGLQFLIQYYNGEERAKGNILERFSAQQFPDLHSELNLSSLELGDSALYFCASSPRTSAGEQYFGPGTRLTVT.

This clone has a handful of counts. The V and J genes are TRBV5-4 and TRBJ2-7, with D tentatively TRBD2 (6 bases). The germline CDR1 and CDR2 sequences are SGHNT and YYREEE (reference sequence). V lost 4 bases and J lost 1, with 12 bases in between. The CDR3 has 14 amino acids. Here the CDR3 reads CASSRDGGSYEQYF. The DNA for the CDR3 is TGTGCCAGCAGCCGGGACGGAGGGTCCTACGAGCAGTACTTC. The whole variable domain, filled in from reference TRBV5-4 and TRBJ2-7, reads ETGVTQSPTHLIKTRGQQVTLRCSSQSGHNTVSWYQQALGQGPQFIFQYYREEENGRGNFPPRFSGLQFPNYSSELNVNALELDDSALYLCASSRDGGSYEQYFGPGTRLTVT.

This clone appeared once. This CDR3 is CASSLEASREGYF. In DNA form, the CDR3 reads TGTGCCAGCAGCTTGGAGGCTTCGCGGGAGGGGTATTTT. The J gene is TRBJ2-3, the V gene TRBV5-4; the match to TRBD2 covers 9 bases. The CDR3 is 13 amino acids. Germline V gene data show CDR1 as SGHNT and CDR2 as YYREEE (reference sequence). The trim removed 0 bases at V and 14 bases at J, leaving 7 bases unmatched.

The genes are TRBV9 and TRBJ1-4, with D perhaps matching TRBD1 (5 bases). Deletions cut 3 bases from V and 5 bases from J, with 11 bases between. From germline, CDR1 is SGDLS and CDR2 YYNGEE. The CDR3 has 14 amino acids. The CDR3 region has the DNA TGTGCCAGCAGCGCAGGGATGGAGAATGAAAAACTGTTTTTT. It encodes CASSAGMENEKLFF.

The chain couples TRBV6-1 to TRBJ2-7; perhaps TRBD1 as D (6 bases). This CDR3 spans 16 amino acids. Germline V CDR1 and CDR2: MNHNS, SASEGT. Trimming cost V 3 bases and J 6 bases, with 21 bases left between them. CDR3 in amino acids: CASSDPRTESTGEQYF. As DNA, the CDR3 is TGTGCCAGCAGTGATCCCCGGACAGAATCCACCGGCGAGCAGTACTTC.